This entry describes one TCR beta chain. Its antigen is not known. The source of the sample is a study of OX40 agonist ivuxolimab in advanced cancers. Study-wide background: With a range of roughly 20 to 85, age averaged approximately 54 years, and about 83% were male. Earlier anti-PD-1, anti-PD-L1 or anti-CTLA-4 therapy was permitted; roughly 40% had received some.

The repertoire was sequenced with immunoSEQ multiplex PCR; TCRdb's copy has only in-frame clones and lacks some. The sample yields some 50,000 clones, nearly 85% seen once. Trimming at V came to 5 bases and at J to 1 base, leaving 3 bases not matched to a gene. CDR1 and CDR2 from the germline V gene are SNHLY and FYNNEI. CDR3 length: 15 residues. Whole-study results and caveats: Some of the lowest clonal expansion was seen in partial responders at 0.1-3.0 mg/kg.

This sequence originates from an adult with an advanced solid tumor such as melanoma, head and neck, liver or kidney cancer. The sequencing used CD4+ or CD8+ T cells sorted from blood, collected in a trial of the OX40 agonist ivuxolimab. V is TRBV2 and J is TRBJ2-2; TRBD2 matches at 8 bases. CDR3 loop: CASSLSGMNTGELFF. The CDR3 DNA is TGTGCCAGCAGTCTTAGCGGGATGAACACCGGGGAGCTGTTTTTT.